Listed here is a single T cell receptor (beta chain). The target antigen is unknown. This record comes from a study of blood T cells in healthy people across ages. Study observations and caveats: The unknown donor CMV status may have confounded expanded clonotype changes.

For the second PCR, which ran for roughly 7 to 11 cycles, a sample-barcoded 5' primer and a J-beta primer mix were used. TCRdb re-analysed the 5' RACE reads in MiXCR, keeping a single row per CDR3 protein. Found here are about 780,000 distinct CDR3 sequences, around 50% of them singletons; the top ten hold around a sixth. The sample providers were healthy Caucasian people from Russia, aged roughly 6 to 90. CDR3 size: 15 residues. CDR1 and CDR2 from the germline V gene are SNHLY and FYNNEI. V gave up 5 bases and J gave up 5 bases; unmatched junction bases: 6. The TCR originated in an elderly man in good health. Sequencing input: blood. The chain employs TRBV2 and TRBJ2-3; 11 nucleotides agree with TRBD2. CDR3 bases: TGTGCCAGCAGTTTGCGGCTAGCGGGAGGAGATACGCAGTATTTT. Translation gives CASSLRLAGGDTQYF.